This TCR beta chain was identified in a study of T cells in localized non-small cell lung cancer (TCRdb year 2020). Broadly, across the study: Comparing tumors with uninvolved tumor-adjacent lungs, the study looked at the T cell repertoires of 200 to 250 patients with early-stage NSCLC. The cohort comprised roughly 220 treatment-naïve NSCLC patients with resected, localized lung tumors. Of the NSCLC patients, approximately 130 were male and approximately 110 were female, and the mean age was about 69 years. Beyond this particular receptor, the publication reports: The highest T cell clonality was observed in uninvolved tumor-adjacent lung, where clonality exceeded that of tumor, suggesting that antigenic responses were more focused in uninvolved tumor-adjacent lung. Because the study design was exploratory, TCR variables were selected using unadjusted p-values without false-discovery rate correction. Longer overall survival was associated with higher T cell density in blood, whereas shorter survival was associated with higher clonality in adjacent lung. Because multi-region sequencing of the tumors was not done, intratumor heterogeneity could not be ruled out. Of the top 100 tumor clones, a median of roughly 53 were detected in paired uninvolved adjacent lung; roughly 29 were also among that lung's top 100.

TCR beta CDR3 regions were sequenced from DNA using the immunoSEQ Assay. In the authors' own workflow: T cell density was computed as TCR beta template counts normalized to usable DNA estimated by amplifying housekeeping genes. Using the preseqR package, richness was estimated by extrapolating to 120,000 templates for tissue samples and 400,000 templates for PBMC samples. Clonality was taken to be one minus Pielou's evenness. To identify tissue-enriched TCRs, differential abundance testing was run on productive amino-acid clonotypes with a minimum total count of 5 and an alpha of 0.1. Repertoire overlap between compartments was quantified with the Jaccard Index and Morisita Overlap Index. GLIPH grouped TCR beta CDR3s together with public tetramer-defined viral CDR3s, and a viral motif had to include at least three viral sequences and show V-gene enrichment. TCRdb provides this immuneACCESS table in a form limited to in-frame rearrangements. Some clones are lacking; in checked studies, under half of them reflect an unresolved V gene, and why the rest are absent is not known. V, J and clone size reflect that table, while D and trimming were determined from the DNA. This sample has around 69,000 clones in its table, and 90% of those were observed once. Approximately 2% of the sample is held by the ten biggest clonotypes.

At diagnosis, peripheral blood, uninvolved tumor-adjacent lung and tumor were collected and were preserved as a mix of fresh-frozen and FFPE material. For TCR repertoire profiling, the blood samples were analyzed as peripheral blood mononuclear cells. From cysteine to phenylalanine, the CDR3 is 16 amino acids long. Left in the record is the CDR3 DNA by itself, 48 bases read in frame from the first base. The junction shows trimming of 6 bases on V and 4 bases on J, and the gene matches do not reach 11 bases of it. Reading the germline V gene gives CDR1 SGHVS and CDR2 FQNEAQ. Comment on this clone: The antigen it binds to is not known. No much larger clonotype is one base removed from it; base qualities were not supplied.

The specimen comprised peripheral blood, sampled before any cancer treatment. The chain links TRBV7-8 with TRBJ2-1, with TRBD2 identical over 8 junction bases. This receptor was obtained from a woman aged 40-75 years with stage I lung adenocarcinoma. The CDR3 region: CASRAGSSGAYNEQFF. The DNA sequence is as follows: TGTGCCAGCAGGGCTGGGAGTAGCGGGGCGTACAATGAGCAGTTCTTC.